The TCR beta chain under discussion was sequenced for a study of graft-versus-host responses after intestinal transplantation. At the level of the study: Anti-thymocyte globulin induction, then tacrolimus and steroids for about three years, went to all recipients.

Germline-derived CDR1 and CDR2 are MNHEY and SMNVEV (reference sequence). Trimming removed 5 bases from V and 4 bases from J, with 14 bases in between. The CDR3 length is 14 residues. Here immunoSEQ multiplex PCR was the method, and the copy in TCRdb shows in-frame clones only, minus some. The sample includes fewer than 50,000 clones, 90% to 95% of them seen just once. Findings and limits, study-wide: GvH clones turned up in recipient marrow; some had shown up first in ileum or blood.

Comments on this clone: Its antigen is unknown.

This sequence joins TRBV27 and TRBJ1-2; D is undetermined. Sequenced material: PBMCs, taken 524 days after transplant. This clonotype originated in a human patient who received an intestinal transplant, so some T cells may come from the graft donor. CDR3 loop: CASSPTLIGYGYTF. Written as DNA, the CDR3 is TGTGCCAGCAGTCCCACCCTTATAGGCTATGGCTACACCTTC.